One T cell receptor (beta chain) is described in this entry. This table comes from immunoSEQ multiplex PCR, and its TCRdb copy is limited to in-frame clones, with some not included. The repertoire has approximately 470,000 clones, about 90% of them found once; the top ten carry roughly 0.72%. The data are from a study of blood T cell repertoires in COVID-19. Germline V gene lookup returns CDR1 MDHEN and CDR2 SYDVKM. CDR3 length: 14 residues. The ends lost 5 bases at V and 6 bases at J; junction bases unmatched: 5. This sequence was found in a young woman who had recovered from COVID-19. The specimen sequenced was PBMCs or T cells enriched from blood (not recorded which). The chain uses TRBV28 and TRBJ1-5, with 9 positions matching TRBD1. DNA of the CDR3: TGTGCCAGCAGTCTGGGACAGGGAAGTCAGCCCCAGCATTTT. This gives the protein CASSLGQGSQPQHF.